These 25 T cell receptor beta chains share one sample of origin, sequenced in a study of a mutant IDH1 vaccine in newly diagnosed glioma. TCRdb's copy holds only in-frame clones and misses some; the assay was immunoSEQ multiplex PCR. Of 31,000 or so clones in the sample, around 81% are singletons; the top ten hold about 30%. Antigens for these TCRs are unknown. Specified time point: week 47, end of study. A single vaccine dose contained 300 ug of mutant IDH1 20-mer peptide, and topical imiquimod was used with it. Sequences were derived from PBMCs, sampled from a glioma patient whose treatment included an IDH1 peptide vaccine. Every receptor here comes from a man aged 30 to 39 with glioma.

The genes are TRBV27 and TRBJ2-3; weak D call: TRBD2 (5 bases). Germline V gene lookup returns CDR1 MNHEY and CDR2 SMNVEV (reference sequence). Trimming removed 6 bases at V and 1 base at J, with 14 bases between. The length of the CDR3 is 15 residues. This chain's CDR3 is CASSPRWGGTDTQYF. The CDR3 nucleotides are TGTGCCAGCAGCCCGCGTTGGGGAGGCACAGATACGCAGTATTTT.

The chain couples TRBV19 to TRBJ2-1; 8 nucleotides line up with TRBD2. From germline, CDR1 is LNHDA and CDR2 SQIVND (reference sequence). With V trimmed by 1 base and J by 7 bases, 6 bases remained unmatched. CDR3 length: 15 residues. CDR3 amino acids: CASSIARGGRNEQFF. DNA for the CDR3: TGTGCCAGTAGTATAGCTCGGGGGGGTCGGAATGAGCAGTTCTTC.

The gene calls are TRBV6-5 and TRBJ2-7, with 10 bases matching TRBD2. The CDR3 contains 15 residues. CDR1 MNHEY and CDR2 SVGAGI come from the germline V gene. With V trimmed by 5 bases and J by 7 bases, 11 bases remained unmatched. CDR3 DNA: TGTGCCAGCAGTACCCAAAGCGGGGGGGAAAGTGAGCAGTACTTC. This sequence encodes CASSTQSGGESEQYF.

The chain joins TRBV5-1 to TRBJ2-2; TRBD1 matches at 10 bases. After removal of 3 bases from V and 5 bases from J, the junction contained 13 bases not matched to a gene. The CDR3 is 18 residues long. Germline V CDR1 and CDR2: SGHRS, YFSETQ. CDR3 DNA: TGCGCCAGCAGCTCCTCCCCTGCTGACAGGGGGCATACCGGGGAGCTGTTTTTT. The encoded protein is CASSSSPADRGHTGELFF. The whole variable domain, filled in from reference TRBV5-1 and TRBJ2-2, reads KAGVTQTPRYLIKTRGQQVTLSCSPISGHRSVSWYQQTPGQGLQFLFEYFSETQRNKGNFPGRFSGRQFSNSRSEMNVSTLELGDSALYLCASSSSPADRGHTGELFFGEGSRLTVL.

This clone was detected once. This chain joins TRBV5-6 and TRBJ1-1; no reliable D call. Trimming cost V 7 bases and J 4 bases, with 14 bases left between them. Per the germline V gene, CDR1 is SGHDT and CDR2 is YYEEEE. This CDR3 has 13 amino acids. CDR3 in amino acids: CASGVGPTTEAFF. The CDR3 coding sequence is TGTGCCAGCGGGGTTGGTCCGACCACTGAAGCTTTCTTT.

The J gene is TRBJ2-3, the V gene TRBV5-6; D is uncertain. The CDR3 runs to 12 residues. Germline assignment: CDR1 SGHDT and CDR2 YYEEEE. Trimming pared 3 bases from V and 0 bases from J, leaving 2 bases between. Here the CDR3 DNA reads TGTGCCAGCAGCTCAAGCACAGATACGCAGTATTTT. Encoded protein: CASSSSTDTQYF.

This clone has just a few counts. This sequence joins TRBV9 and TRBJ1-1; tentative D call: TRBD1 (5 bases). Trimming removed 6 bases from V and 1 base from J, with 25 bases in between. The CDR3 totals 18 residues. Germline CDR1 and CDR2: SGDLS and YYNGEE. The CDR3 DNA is TGTGCCAGCACCCGGGGGGTGGCGAAGTATTTGTGGAACACTGAAGCTTTCTTT. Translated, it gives CASTRGVAKYLWNTEAFF.

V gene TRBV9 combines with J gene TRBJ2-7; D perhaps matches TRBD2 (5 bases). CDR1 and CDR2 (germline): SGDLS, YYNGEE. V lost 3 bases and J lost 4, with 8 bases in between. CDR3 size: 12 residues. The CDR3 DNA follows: TGTGCCAGCAGCGAAAGCGGTTACGAGCAGTACTTC. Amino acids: CASSESGYEQYF.

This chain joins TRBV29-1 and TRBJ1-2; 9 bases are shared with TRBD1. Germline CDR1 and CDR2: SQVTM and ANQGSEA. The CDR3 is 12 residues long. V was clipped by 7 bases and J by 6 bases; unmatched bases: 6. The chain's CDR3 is CSARTGGNGYTF. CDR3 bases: TGCAGCGCCAGAACAGGGGGCAATGGCTACACCTTC.

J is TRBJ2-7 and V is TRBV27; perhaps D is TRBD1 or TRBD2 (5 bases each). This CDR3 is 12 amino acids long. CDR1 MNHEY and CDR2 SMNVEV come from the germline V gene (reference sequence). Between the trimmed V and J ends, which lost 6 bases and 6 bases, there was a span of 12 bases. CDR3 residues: CASREGSLEQYF. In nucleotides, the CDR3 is TGTGCCAGCAGAGAGGGGTCCCTCGAGCAGTACTTC.

The CDR3 reads CASSPLRGTFSYEQYF. In nucleotides, the CDR3 is TGTGCCAGCAGCCCTTTACGCGGAACCTTTTCCTACGAGCAGTACTTC. The chain carries TRBV27 and TRBJ2-7; D uncertain. The CDR3 spans 16 residues. Germline CDR1 and CDR2: MNHEY and SMNVEV (reference sequence). V lost 6 bases and J 1 base, leaving 19 bases between the germline ends.

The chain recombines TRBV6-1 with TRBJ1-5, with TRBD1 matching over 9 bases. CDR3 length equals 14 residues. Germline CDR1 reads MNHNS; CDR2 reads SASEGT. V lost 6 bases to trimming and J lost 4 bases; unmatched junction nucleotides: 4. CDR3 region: CASSLDRGNQPQHF. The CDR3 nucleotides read TGTGCCAGCAGCCTGGACAGGGGTAATCAGCCCCAGCATTTT.

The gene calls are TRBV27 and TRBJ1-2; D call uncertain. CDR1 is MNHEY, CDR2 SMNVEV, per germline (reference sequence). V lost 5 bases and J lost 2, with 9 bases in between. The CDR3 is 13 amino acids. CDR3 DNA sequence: TGTGCCAGCAGTCCCGCCCGGAACTATGGCTACACCTTC. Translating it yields CASSPARNYGYTF.

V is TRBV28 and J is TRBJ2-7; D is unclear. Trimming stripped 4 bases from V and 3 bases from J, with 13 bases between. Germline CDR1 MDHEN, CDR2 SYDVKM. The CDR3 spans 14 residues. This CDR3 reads CASSSQDGNYEQYF. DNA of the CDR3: TGTGCCAGCAGTTCCCAGGACGGAAACTACGAGCAGTACTTC. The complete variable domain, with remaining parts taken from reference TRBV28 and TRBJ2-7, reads DVKVTQSSRYLVKRTGEKVFLECVQDMDHENMFWYRQDPGLGLRLIYFSYDVKMKEKGDIPEGYSVSREKKERFSLILESASTNQTSMYLCASSSQDGNYEQYFGPGTRLTVT.

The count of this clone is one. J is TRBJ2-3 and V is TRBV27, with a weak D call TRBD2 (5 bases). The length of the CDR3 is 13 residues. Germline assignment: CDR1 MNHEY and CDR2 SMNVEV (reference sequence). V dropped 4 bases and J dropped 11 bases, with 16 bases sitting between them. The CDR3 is CASSSNNYEGQYF. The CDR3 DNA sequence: TGTGCCAGCAGTTCAAACAACTACGAGGGGCAGTATTTT.

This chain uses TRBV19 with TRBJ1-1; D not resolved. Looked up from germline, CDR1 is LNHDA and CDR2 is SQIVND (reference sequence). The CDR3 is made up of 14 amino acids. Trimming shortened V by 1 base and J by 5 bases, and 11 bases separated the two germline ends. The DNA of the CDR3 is TGTGCCAGTAGTATAGCCCCCGAGAATACTGAAGCTTTCTTT. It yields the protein CASSIAPENTEAFF.

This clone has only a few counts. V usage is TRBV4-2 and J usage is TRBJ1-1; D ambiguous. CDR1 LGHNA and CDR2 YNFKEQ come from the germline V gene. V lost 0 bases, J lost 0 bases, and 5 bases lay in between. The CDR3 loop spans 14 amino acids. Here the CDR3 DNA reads TGTGCCAGCAGCCAAGACAGAGTGAACACTGAAGCTTTCTTT. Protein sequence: CASSQDRVNTEAFF.

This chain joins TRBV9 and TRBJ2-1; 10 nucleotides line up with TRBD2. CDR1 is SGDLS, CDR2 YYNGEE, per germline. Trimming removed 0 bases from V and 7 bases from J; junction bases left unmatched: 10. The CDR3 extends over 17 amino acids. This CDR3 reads CASSVGVGAGGPNEQFF. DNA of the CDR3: TGTGCCAGCAGCGTAGGGGTAGGAGCGGGAGGGCCAAATGAGCAGTTCTTC.

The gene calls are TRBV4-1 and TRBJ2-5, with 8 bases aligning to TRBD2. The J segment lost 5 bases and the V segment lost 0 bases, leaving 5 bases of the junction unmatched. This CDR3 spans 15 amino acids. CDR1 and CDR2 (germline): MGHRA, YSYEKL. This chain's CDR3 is CASSQDSRGGETQYF. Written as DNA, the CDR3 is TGCGCCAGCAGCCAAGATAGTCGGGGGGGCGAGACCCAGTACTTC.

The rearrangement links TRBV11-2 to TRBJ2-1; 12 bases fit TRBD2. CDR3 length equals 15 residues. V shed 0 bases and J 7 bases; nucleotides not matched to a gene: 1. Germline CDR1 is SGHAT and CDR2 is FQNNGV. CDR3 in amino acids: CASSLDGTSGNEQFF. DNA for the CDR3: TGTGCCAGCAGCTTAGATGGGACTAGCGGGAATGAGCAGTTCTTC.

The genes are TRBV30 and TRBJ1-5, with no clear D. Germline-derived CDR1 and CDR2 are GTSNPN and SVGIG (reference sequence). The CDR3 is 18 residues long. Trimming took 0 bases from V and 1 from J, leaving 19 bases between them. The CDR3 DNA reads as TGTGCCTGGAGTGTCTTTGCGGCAGGAGTCACGAGCAATCAGCCCCAGCATTTT. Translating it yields CAWSVFAAGVTSNQPQHF.

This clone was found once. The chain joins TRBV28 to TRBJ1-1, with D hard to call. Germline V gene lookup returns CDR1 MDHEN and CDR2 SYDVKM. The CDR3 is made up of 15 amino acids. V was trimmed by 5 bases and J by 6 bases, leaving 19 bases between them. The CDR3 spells CASSADPTLSSEAFF. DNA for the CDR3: TGTGCCAGCAGTGCGGACCCGACCCTGAGTTCTGAAGCTTTCTTT.

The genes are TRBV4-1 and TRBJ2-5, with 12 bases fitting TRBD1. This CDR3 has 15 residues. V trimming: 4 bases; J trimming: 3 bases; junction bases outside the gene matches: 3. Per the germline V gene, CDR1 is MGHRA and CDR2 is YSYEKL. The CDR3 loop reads CASSLGTGGKETQYF. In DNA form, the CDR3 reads TGCGCCAGCAGCCTGGGGACAGGGGGCAAAGAGACCCAGTACTTC.

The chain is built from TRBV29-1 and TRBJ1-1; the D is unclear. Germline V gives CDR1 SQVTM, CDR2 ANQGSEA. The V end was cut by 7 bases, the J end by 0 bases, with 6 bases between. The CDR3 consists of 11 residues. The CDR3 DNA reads TGCAGCGGGAGCCTGAACACTGAAGCTTTCTTT. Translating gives CSGSLNTEAFF.

CDR3 nucleotide sequence: TGTGCCAGCAGTTACCGGAGCACAGATACGCAGTATTTT. Protein sequence: CASSYRSTDTQYF. This rearrangement joins TRBV2 to TRBJ2-3; D call uncertain. Trimming pared 5 bases from V and 0 bases from J, leaving 6 bases between. The CDR3 runs to 13 residues. CDR1 is SNHLY and CDR2 is FYNNEI in the germline V gene.